The following is a T cell receptor beta chain sequence with its context. Its target is not known. Germline V gene data show CDR1 as LNHDA and CDR2 as SQIVND (reference sequence). CDR3 size: 14 residues. Between the trimmed V and J ends, which lost 5 bases and 8 bases, there was a span of 16 bases. This record belongs to a study of early T cells in non-severe SARS-CoV-2 infection. Study-wide background: Unpaired chains resulted from sequencing bulk RNA of unsorted whole blood.

Researchers tagged individual cDNA molecules with unique molecular identifiers. One entry per CDR3 protein, called by TCRdb with MiXCR from the 5' RACE reads. The data show tens of thousands of distinct CDR3 sequences, roughly 9.3% seen once. Study-level points and caveats: The VDJdb matching leaned toward anti-spike CD8 responses and overlooked private and CD4 specificities.

The TCR sequence derives from an adult who was a healthcare worker with PCR-confirmed SARS-CoV-2 infection or an uninfected control (not recorded which). V and J are TRBV19 and TRBJ2-1; a weak D match, TRBD1 (6 bases). Material: whole blood. This CDR3 reads CASSPLQGSDEQFF. The CDR3 coding sequence is TGTGCCAGTAGTCCATTACAGGGATCGGATGAGCAGTTCTTC.